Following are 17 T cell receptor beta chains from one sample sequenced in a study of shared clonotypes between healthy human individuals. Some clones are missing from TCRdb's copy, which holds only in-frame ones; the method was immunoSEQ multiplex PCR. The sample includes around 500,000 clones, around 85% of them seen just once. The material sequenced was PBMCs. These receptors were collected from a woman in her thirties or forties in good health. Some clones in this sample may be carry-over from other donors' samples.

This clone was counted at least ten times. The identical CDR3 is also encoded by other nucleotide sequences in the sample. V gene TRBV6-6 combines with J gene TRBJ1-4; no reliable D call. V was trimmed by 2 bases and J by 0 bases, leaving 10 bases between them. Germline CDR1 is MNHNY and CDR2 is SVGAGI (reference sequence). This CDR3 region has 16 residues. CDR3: CASSYGPIATNEKLFF. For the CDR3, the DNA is TGTGCCAGCAGTTACGGGCCGATAGCAACTAATGAAAAACTGTTTTTT.

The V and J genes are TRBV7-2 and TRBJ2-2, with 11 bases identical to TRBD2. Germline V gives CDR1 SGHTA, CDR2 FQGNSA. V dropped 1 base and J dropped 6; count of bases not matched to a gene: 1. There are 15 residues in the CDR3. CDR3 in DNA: TGTGCCAGCAGCTTAGAACTAGCGGGAGCCGGGGAGCTGTTTTTT. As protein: CASSLELAGAGELFF.

Here the CDR3 DNA reads TGTGCCATCAGTGAGTCTTCTAGCGGGAGAAATGAGCAGTTCTTC. Protein: CAISESSSGRNEQFF. The V and J genes are TRBV10-3 and TRBJ2-1; 10 bases are a match to TRBD2. Germline V CDR1 and CDR2: ENHRY, SYGVKD. The CDR3 extends over 15 amino acids. The J segment lost 7 bases and the V segment lost 0 bases, leaving 3 bases of the junction unmatched.

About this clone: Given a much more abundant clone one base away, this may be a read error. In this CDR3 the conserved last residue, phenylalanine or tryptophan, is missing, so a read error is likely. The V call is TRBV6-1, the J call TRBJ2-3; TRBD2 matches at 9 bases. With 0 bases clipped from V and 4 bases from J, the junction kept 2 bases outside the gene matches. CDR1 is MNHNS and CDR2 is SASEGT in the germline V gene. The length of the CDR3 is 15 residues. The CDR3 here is CASSEAAGGADTQYS. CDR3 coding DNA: TGTGCCAGCAGTGAAGCGGCGGGAGGGGCAGATACGCAGTATTCT.

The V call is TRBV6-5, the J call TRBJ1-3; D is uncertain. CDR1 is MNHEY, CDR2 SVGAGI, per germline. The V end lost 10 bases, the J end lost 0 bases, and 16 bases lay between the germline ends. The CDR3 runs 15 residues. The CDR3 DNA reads TGTGCCACCAAAGGTACTGTCAACTCTGGAAACACCATATATTTT. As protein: CATKGTVNSGNTIYF.

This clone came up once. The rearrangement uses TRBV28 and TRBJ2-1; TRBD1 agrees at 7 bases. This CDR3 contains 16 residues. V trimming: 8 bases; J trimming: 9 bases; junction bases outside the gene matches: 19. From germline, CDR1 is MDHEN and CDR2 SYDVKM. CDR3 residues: CASVRTGGYSSAEQFF. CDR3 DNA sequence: TGTGCCAGCGTGCGGACAGGTGGTTATTCGTCGGCTGAGCAGTTCTTC. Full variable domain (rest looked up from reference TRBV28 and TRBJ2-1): DVKVTQSSRYLVKRTGEKVFLECVQDMDHENMFWYRQDPGLGLRLIYFSYDVKMKEKGDIPEGYSVSREKKERFSLILESASTNQTSMYLCASVRTGGYSSAEQFFGPGTRLTVL.

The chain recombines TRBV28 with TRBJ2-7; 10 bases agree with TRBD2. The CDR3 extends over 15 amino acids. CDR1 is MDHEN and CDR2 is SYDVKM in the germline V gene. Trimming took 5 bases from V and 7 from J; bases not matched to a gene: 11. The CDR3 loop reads CASSPPSGRIYEQYF. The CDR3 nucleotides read TGTGCCAGCAGTCCCCCTAGCGGGAGAATTTATGAGCAGTACTTC.

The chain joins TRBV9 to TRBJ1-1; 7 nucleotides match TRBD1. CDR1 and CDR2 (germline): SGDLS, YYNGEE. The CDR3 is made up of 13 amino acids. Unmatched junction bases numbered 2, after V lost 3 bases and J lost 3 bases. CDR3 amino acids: CASSADRDTEAFF. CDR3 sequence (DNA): TGTGCCAGCAGCGCCGACAGGGACACTGAAGCTTTCTTT.

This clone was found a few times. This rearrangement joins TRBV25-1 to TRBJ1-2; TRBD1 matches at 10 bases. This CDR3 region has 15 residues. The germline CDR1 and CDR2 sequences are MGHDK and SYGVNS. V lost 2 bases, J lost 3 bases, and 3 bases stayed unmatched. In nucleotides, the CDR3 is TGTGCCAGCAGTGAAGGGACAGGGGTAGACTATGGCTACACCTTC. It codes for CASSEGTGVDYGYTF.

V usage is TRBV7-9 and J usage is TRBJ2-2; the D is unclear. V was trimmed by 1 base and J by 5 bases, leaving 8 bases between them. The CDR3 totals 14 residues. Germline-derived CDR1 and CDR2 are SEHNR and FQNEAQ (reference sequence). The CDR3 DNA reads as TGTGCCAGCAGCTTAGGAGCCCTAACCGGGGAGCTGTTTTTT. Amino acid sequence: CASSLGALTGELFF.

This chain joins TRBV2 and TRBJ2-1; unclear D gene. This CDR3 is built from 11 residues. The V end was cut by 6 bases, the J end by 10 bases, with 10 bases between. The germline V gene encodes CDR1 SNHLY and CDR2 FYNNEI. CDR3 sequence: CASRYVGEQFF. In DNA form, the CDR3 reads TGTGCCAGCAGATATGTAGGAGAGCAGTTCTTC.

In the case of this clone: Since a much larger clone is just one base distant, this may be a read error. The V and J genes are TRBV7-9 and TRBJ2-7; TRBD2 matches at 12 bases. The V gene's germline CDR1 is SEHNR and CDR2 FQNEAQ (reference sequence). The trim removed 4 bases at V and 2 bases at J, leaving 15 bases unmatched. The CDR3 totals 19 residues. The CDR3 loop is CASSSGTSGYKTYPYEQYF. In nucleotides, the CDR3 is TGTGCCAGCAGCTCAGGGACTAGCGGGTACAAGACTTACCCCTACGAGCAGTACTTC.

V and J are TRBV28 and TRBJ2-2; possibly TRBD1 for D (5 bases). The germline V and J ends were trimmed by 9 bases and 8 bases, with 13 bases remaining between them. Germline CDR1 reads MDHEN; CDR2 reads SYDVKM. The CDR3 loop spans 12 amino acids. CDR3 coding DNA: TGTGCCAGTGACAGCTCGGGTGGGGAGCTGTTTTTT. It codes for CASDSSGGELFF.

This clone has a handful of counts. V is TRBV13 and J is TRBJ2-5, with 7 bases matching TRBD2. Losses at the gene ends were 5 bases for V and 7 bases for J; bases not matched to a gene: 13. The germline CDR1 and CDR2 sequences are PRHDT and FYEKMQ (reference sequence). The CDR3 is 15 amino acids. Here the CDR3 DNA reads TGTGCCAGCAGCCAAGGGGCGGGAGCTTTAGGGACCCAGTACTTC. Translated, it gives CASSQGAGALGTQYF.

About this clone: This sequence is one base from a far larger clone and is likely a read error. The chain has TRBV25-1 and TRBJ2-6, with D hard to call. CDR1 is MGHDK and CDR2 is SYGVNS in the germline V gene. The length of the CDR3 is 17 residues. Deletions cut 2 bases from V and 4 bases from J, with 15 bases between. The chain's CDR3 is CASSEVGTWTGANVLTF. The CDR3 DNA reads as TGTGCCAGCAGTGAAGTCGGTACATGGACCGGGGCCAACGTCCTGACTTTC.

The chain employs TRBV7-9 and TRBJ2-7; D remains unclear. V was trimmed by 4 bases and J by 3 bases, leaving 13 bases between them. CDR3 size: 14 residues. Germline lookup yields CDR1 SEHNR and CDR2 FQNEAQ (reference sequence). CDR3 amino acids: CASSSPGGGYEQYF. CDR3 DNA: TGTGCCAGCAGCTCCCCGGGCGGTGGCTACGAGCAGTACTTC. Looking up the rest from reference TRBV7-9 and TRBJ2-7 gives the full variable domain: DTGVSQNPRHKITKRGQNVTFRCDPISEHNRLYWYRQTLGQGPEFLTYFQNEAQLEKSRLLSDRFSAERPKGSFSTLEIQRTEQGDSAMYLCASSSPGGGYEQYFGPGTRLTVT.

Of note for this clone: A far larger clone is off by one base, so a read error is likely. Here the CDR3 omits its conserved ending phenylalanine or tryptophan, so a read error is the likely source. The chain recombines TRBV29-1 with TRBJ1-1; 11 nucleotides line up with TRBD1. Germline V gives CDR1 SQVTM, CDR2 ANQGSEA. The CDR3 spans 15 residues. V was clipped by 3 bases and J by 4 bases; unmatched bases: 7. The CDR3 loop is CSVEGPGTGGTEAFL. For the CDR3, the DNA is TGCAGCGTTGAGGGACCCGGGACAGGGGGCACTGAAGCTTTCCTT.